This is a list of T cell receptor beta chains from one sample in a study of post-analysis software for immune sequencing data. TCRdb called the PCR reads again in MiXCR, with one record for every CDR3 protein. The sample shows about 560,000 distinct CDR3 sequences, about 40% of them seen only once. Sequencing was done on a sample of blood. These receptors came from a girl aged 10 to 17 with multiple sclerosis. The CDR3 runs from the conserved cysteine through the conserved F or W. The D gene is left open where the match is weak. A clone size is listed for some rows: how often the clone was seen (once, few, many), or a class if it is expanded.

clone_size | j_call | d_call | v_call | cdr3_nt | cdr3_aa
few | TRBJ2-4 | TRBD1 | TRBV29-1 | TGCAGCGTTCAGGGGGCGGCCAAAAACATTCAGTACTTC | CSVQGAAKNIQYF
NA | TRBJ2-5 | TRBD2 | TRBV2 | TGTGCCAGCAGTCTAGCCCGCTGGACTAGTGGGAGGGAAGAGACCCAGTACTTC | CASSLARWTSGREETQYF
NA | TRBJ1-2 | NA | TRBV20-1 | TGCAGTGCTAACGTTCGGGGCGATGGCTACACCTTC | CSANVRGDGYTF
NA | TRBJ2-1 | TRBD1 | TRBV24-1 | TGTGCCACCAGTGATCAAAAGGGGGACAGGGACCGGTCCCAGCAGTTCTTC | CATSDQKGDRDRSQQFF
NA | TRBJ1-1 | NA | TRBV12-3/TRBV12-4 | TGTGCCAGCAGTGACAATATGGGGGACACTGAAGCTTTCTTT | CASSDNMGDTEAFF
NA | TRBJ2-6 | NA | TRBV3-1 | TGTGCCAGCAGCCAAGAATATTTTGGGGGGGCAAGAGGGGCCAACGTCCTGACTTTC | CASSQEYFGGARGANVLTF
once | TRBJ2-1 | TRBD2 | TRBV9 | TGTGCCAGCAGCGCGACTGCCGGGACTAGCGGGGGGGCCGGGAATGAGCAGTTCTTC | CASSATAGTSGGAGNEQFF
NA | TRBJ2-7 | NA | TRBV12-3/TRBV12-4 | TGTGCCAGCAGTCCTCACAAGGGGGCCTACGAGCAGTACTTC | CASSPHKGAYEQYF
few | TRBJ1-2 | NA | TRBV12-3/TRBV12-4 | TGTGCCAGCAGTTCACTCAGGGCTAGCTCGGGGGACTATGGCTACACCTTC | CASSSLRASSGDYGYTF
NA | TRBJ2-1 | NA | TRBV20-1 | TGCAGTGCTAGAAAATCTGGGAATGAGCAGTTCTTC | CSARKSGNEQFF
once | TRBJ1-2 | TRBD1 | TRBV12-3/TRBV12-4 | TGTGCCAGCAGTTTAGCACCGGACAGGCCGTACTATGGCTACACCTTC | CASSLAPDRPYYGYTF
NA | TRBJ2-1 | TRBD2 | TRBV9 | TGTGCCAGCAGCGTGACCCCGGGACTAGCGGTATACAATGAGCAGTTCTTC | CASSVTPGLAVYNEQFF
few | TRBJ1-5 | NA | TRBV7-2 | TGTGCCAGCAGCTTAGTAGGTCAGGGTATGCAGCCCCAGCATTTT | CASSLVGQGMQPQHF
once | TRBJ2-7 | NA | TRBV29-1 | TGCAGCGTTGCTCCGGCTCAAGGGGCCTACGAGCAGTACTTC | CSVAPAQGAYEQYF
NA | TRBJ1-2 | NA | TRBV29-1 | TGCAGCGTTGTTAGGGCCCAAAATGGCTACACCTTC | CSVVRAQNGYTF
NA | TRBJ2-3 | TRBD1 | TRBV20-1 | TGCAGTGCTAGCCAACAGGGACAGGGGATGATAGATACGCAGTATTTT | CSASQQGQGMIDTQYF
NA | TRBJ2-2 | TRBD1 | TRBV24-1 | TGTGCCACCAGTGATTGGGGGACAGGGGGCAGTGCCGGGGAGCTGTTTTTT | CATSDWGTGGSAGELFF
many | TRBJ2-5 | NA | TRBV5-1 | TGCGCCAGCAGCTTGGAGGAAGAGACCCAGTACTTC | CASSLEEETQYF
NA | TRBJ2-1 | NA | TRBV5-5 | TGTGCCAGCAGCTTGCTGACCGCAAGCTCCTACAATGAGCAGTTCTTC | CASSLLTASSYNEQFF
NA | TRBJ2-7 | TRBD1 | TRBV20-1 | TGCAGTGCTAGCCCCTGGACAGGAATATACGAGCAGTACTTC | CSASPWTGIYEQYF
few | TRBJ1-2 | TRBD1 | TRBV20-1 | TGCAGTGCTAGGACTTTACAGGGGATAGGAAGTTATGGCTACACCTTC | CSARTLQGIGSYGYTF
NA | TRBJ2-5 | TRBD2 | TRBV12-3/TRBV12-4 | TGTGCCAGCAGTGGACTAGCGGAGGGGACCCAAGAGACCCAGTACTTC | CASSGLAEGTQETQYF
NA | TRBJ1-2 | NA | TRBV7-2 | TGTGCCAGCAGCTTAGTGCCAGGCTATGGCTACACCTTC | CASSLVPGYGYTF
NA | TRBJ1-2 | NA | TRBV10-3 | TGTGCCATCAGTGAGTCGCAGGGTGACTATGGCTACACCTTC | CAISESQGDYGYTF
NA | TRBJ2-7 | TRBD2 | TRBV5-1 | TGCGCCAGCAGCTCTGAATCGACTAGCGGGGACGAGCAGTACTTC | CASSSESTSGDEQYF
NA | TRBJ1-2 | NA | TRBV7-2 | TGTGCCAGCAGCTTCAGGCGGGATGGCTACACCTTC | CASSFRRDGYTF
NA | TRBJ2-1 | TRBD2 | TRBV5-6 | TGTGCCAGCAGACGGACTAGTGACTACAATGAGCAGTTCTTC | CASRRTSDYNEQFF
NA | TRBJ1-2 | TRBD1 | TRBV7-9 | TGTGCCAGCAGGGATAGCACAGGGGTGACTGGCTACACCTTC | CASRDSTGVTGYTF
NA | TRBJ2-5 | NA | TRBV6-5 | TGTGCCAGCACTTCTACTGGGCGCGAGACCCAGTACTTC | CASTSTGRETQYF
NA | TRBJ1-2 | NA | TRBV29-1 | TGCAGCGTTGGTGAAGGGGCCTATGGCTACACCTTC | CSVGEGAYGYTF
many | TRBJ2-5 | NA | TRBV7-2 | TGTGCCAGCAGCGGGGGGAAGGAGACCCAGTACTTC | CASSGGKETQYF
NA | TRBJ2-7 | TRBD1 | TRBV29-1 | TGCAGCGTTGTAGGGGGCACCCCCTACGAGCAGTACTTC | CSVVGGTPYEQYF
few | TRBJ2-5 | NA | TRBV20-1 | TGCAGTGCACTGACCCGGGACCGGGAGACCCAGTACTTC | CSALTRDRETQYF
few | TRBJ1-3 | TRBD1 | TRBV12-3/TRBV12-4 | TGTGCCAGCAGAACAGGGGCCTCTGGAAACACCATATATTTT | CASRTGASGNTIYF
NA | TRBJ2-5 | NA | TRBV29-1 | TGCAGCGGGATAGAGGGCTTAGGGACCCAGTACTTC | CSGIEGLGTQYF
NA | TRBJ2-7 | TRBD2 | TRBV12-3/TRBV12-4 | TGTGCCAGCGGACTAGCGGACTCCTACGAGCAGTACTTC | CASGLADSYEQYF
once | TRBJ2-7 | NA | TRBV5-1 | TGCGCCAGCATTTCTTCCTACGAGCAGTACTTC | CASISSYEQYF